This TCR beta chain emerged from a study of OX40 agonist ivuxolimab in advanced cancers. On the study more broadly: Patients were given ivuxolimab, an antibody that agonizes OX40 (CD134).

Study-level points and caveats: Clonal expansion in partial responders at 0.1-3.0 mg/kg ranked among the lowest. The authors did not determine the antigen specificity of the expanded peripheral T cells.

Concerning this clone itself: Its matching antigen is unknown.

TCRdb keeps only in-frame clones here, not all; method: immunoSEQ multiplex PCR. The sample consists of about 72,000 clones, roughly nine tenths of them appearing once. The length of the CDR3 is 13 residues. Trimming cost V 8 bases and J 5 bases, with 15 bases left between them. The germline gives CDR1 SEHNR, CDR2 FQNEAQ (reference sequence). This sample comprised CD4+ or CD8+ T cells sorted from blood, obtained in a trial of the OX40 agonist ivuxolimab. The chain joins TRBV7-9 to TRBJ1-2; D unclear. The clonotype originates from an adult with an advanced solid tumor such as melanoma, head and neck, liver or kidney cancer. The CDR3 loop reads CASRRGGNYGYTF. The CDR3, as DNA: TGTGCCAGCCGGCGCGGAGGGAATTATGGCTACACCTTC.